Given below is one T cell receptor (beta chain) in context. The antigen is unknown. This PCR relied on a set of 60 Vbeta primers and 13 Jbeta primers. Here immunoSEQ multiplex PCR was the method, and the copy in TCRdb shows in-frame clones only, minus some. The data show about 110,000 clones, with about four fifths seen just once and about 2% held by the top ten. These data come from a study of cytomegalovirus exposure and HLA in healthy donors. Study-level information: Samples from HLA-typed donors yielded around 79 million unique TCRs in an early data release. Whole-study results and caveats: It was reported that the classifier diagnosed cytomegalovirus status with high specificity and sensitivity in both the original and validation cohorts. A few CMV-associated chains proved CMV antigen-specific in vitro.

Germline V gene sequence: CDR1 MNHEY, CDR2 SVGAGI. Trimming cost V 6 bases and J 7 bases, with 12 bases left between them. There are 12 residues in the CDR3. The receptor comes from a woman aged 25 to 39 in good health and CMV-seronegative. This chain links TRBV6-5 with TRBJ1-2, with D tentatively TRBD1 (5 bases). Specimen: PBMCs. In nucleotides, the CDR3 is TGTGCCAGCAGCAGGGAAATAGGTGGCTACACCTTC. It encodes CASSREIGGYTF.